This T cell receptor beta chain was obtained from a study of T cells after posttransplantation cyclophosphamide. Overall study results and limits: Tissue-infiltrating T cells from skin or gut overlapped little with blood T cells.

Note on this clone: Antigen unknown.

The assay was immunoSEQ multiplex PCR, and TCRdb's table has in-frame clones only and misses some. The profile shows some 7,400 clones, more than 60% of them singletons. The length of the CDR3 is 16 residues. Germline V gene lookup returns CDR1 SGHNT and CDR2 YENEEA. Losses at the gene ends were 5 bases for V and 6 bases for J; bases not matched to a gene: 5. Material: memory CD4+ T cells sorted from blood. This chain uses TRBV11-3 with TRBJ2-2; 14 bases match TRBD2. This sequence was found in a woman aged 45 to 65 in good health and a related stem cell transplant donor. The CDR3 DNA sequence: TGTGCCAGCAGCGGACTAGCGGGAGGCGGATCCGGGGAGCTGTTTTTT. It encodes CASSGLAGGGSGELFF.